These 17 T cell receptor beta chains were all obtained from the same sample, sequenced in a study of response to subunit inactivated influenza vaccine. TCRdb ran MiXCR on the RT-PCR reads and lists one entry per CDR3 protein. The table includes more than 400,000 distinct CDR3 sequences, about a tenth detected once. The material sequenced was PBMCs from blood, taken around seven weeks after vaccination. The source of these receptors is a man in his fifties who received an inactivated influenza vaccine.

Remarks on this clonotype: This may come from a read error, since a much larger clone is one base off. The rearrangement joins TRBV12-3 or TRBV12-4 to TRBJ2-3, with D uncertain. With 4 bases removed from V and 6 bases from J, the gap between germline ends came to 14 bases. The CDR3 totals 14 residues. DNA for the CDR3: TGTGCCAGCAGTTCCACAGTTCTTTCTGATACGCAGTATTTT. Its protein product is CASSSTVLSDTQYF.

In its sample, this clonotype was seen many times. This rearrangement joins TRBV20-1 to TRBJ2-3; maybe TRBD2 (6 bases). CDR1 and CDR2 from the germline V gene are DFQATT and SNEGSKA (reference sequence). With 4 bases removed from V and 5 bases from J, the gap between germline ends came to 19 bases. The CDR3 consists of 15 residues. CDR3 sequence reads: CSATPRGREIDTQYF. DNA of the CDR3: TGCAGTGCTACCCCGAGGGGCCGGGAGATAGATACGCAGTATTTT.

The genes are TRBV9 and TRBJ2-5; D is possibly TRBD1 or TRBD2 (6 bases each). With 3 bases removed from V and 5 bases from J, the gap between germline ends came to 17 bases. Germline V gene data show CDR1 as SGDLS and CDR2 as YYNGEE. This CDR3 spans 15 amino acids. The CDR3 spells CASSALWGATETQYF. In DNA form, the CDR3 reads TGTGCCAGCAGCGCTTTGTGGGGGGCAACGGAGACCCAGTACTTC.

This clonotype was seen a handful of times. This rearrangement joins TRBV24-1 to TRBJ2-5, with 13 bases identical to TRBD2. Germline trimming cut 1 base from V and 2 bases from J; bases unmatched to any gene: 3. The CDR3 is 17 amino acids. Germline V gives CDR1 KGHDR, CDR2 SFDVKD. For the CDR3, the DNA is TGTGCCACCAGTGATTTCCGGGGACTAGCGGGGCAAGAGACCCAGTACTTC. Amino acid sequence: CATSDFRGLAGQETQYF.

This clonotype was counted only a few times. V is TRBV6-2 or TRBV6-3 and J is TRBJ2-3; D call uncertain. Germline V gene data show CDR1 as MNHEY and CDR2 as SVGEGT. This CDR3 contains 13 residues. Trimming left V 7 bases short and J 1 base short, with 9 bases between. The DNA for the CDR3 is TGTGCCAGCAATCACTGGGGCACAGATACGCAGTATTTT. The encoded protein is CASNHWGTDTQYF.

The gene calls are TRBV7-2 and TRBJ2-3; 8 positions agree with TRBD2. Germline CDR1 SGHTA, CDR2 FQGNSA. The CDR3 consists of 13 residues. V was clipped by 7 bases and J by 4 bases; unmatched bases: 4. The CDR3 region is CASNRGGSDTQYF. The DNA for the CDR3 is TGTGCCAGCAACCGGGGGGGTTCAGATACGCAGTATTTT.

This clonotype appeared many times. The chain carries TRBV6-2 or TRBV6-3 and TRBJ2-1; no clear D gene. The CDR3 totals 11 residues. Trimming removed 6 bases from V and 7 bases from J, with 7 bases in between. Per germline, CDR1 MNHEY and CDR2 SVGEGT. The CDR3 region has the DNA TGTGCCAGCAGCCCATTTAATGAGCAGTTCTTC. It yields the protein CASSPFNEQFF.

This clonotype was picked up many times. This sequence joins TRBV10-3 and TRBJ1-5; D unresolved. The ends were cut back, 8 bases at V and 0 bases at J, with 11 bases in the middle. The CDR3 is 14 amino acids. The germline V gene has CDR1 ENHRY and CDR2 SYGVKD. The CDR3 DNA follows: TGTGCCATCGGGTATACAAATAGCAATCAGCCCCAGCATTTT. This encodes CAIGYTNSNQPQHF.

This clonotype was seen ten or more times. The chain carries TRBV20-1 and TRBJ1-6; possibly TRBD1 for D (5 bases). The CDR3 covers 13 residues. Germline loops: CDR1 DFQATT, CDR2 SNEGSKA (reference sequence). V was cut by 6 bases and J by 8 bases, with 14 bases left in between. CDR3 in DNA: TGCAGTGCGAGACAGCGTCTAGATTCACCCCTCCACTTT. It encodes CSARQRLDSPLHF.

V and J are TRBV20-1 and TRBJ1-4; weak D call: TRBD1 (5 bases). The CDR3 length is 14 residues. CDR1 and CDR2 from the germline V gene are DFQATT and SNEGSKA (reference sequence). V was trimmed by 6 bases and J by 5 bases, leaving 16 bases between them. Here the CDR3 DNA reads TGCAGTGCCCCGATGGGGACGGCGAATGAAAAACTGTTTTTT. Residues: CSAPMGTANEKLFF.

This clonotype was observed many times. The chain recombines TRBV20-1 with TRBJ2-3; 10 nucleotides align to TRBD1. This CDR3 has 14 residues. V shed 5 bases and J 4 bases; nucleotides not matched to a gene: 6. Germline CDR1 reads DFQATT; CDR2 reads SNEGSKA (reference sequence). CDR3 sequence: CSAAGQGDADTQYF. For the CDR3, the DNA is TGCAGTGCTGCCGGACAGGGGGACGCAGATACGCAGTATTTT.

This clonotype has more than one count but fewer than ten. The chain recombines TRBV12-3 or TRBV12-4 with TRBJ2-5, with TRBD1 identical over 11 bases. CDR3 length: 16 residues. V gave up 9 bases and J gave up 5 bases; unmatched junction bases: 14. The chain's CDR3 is CASDGQGARGWETQYF. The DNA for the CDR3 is TGTGCCAGTGACGGACAGGGGGCTCGGGGTTGGGAGACCCAGTACTTC.

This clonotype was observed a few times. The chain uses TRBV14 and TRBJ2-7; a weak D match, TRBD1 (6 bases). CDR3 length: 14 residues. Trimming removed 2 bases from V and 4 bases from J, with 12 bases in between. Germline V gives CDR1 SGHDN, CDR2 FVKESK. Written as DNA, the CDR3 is TGTGCCAGCAGCCAATACACAGGGTGGTACGAGCAGTACTTC. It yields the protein CASSQYTGWYEQYF.

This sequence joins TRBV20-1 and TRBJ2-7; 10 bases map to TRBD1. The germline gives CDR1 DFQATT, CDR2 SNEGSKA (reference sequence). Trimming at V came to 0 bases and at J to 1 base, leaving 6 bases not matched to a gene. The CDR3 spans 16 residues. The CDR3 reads CSARDRGTGVSYEQYF. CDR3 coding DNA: TGCAGTGCTAGAGATCGGGGGACAGGGGTATCCTACGAGCAGTACTTC.

CDR3 sequence (DNA): TGTGCCAGCAGTTCATTGACAGGGAGCTCCTACAATGAGCAGTTCTTC. As protein: CASSSLTGSSYNEQFF. This sequence joins TRBV7-9 and TRBJ2-1; 7 nucleotides line up with TRBD1. V shed 6 bases, J shed 0 bases, and the junction held 8 bases outside the gene matches. Germline V gives CDR1 SEHNR, CDR2 FQNEAQ (reference sequence). This CDR3 has 16 residues.

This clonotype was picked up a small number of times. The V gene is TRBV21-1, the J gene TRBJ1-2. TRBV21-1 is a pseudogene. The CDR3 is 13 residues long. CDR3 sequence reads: CASSPQWYYGYTF. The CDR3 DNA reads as TGTGCCAGCAGCCCTCAATGGTACTATGGCTACACCTTC.

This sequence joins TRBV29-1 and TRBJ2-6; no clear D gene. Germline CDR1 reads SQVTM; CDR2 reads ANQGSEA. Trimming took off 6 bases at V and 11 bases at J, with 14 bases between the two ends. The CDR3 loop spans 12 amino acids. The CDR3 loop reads CSVETPPDVLTF. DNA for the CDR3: TGCAGCGTCGAGACTCCGCCCGACGTCCTGACTTTC. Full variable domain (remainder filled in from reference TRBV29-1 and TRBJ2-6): SAVISQKPSRDICQRGTSLTIQCQVDSQVTMMFWYRQQPGQSLTLIATANQGSEATYESGFVIDKFPISRPNLTFSTLTVSNMSPEDSSIYLCSVETPPDVLTFGAGSRLTVL.